Listed below are T cell receptor beta chains from one sample, sequenced in a study of blood T cell repertoires in COVID-19. Here immunoSEQ multiplex PCR was the method, and the copy in TCRdb shows in-frame clones only, minus some. The table lists about 190,000 clones, about three quarters of them singletons. The sample consisted of peripheral blood. The receptors come from an elderly woman with active or convalescent COVID-19. The CDR3 runs from the conserved cysteine through the conserved F or W. A D gene is named only where the DNA matches it firmly. Only some rows state a clone size, as once, few, many or a class for expanded clones.

d_call cdr3_length clone_size j_call v_call cdr3_aa cdr3_nt
NA 17 NA TRBJ1-5 TRBV6-1 CASSETVTAGENQPQHF TGTGCCAGCAGTGAAACCGTGACAGCGGGTGAGAATCAGCCCCAGCATTTT
NA 13 NA TRBJ1-4 TRBV6-5 CASAPGAEEKLFF TGTGCCAGTGCTCCAGGGGCAGAGGAAAAACTGTTTTTT
NA 13 NA TRBJ2-5 TRBV24-1 CATSPRGQETQYF TGTGCCACCAGTCCTAGGGGGCAAGAGACCCAGTACTTC
NA 13 NA TRBJ1-4 TRBV5-1 CASSLFSNEKLFF TGCGCCAGCAGCTTGTTCAGTAATGAAAAACTGTTTTTT
NA 14 NA TRBJ2-5 TRBV15 CATSAGGRQETQYF TGTGCCACCAGCGCCGGGGGGCGCCAAGAGACCCAGTACTTC
TRBD1 12 NA TRBJ1-2 TRBV9 CASSVTGFGYTF TGTGCCAGCAGCGTGACAGGGTTTGGCTACACCTTC
NA 14 NA TRBJ1-3 TRBV5-1 CASSPGGGGNTIYF TGCGCCAGCAGCCCGGGGGGTGGAGGAAACACCATATATTTT
NA 13 few TRBJ2-2 TRBV28 CATLQGQGGELFF TGTGCCACCCTCCAGGGGCAGGGCGGGGAGCTGTTTTTT
NA 17 NA TRBJ1-6 TRBV4-3 CASSQDYRSSYNSPLHF TGCGCCAGCAGCCAAGATTATAGGAGCTCCTATAATTCACCCCTCCACTTT
TRBD1 18 NA TRBJ1-6 TRBV5-6 CASSSSRDRGYIDSPLHF TGTGCCAGCAGCTCGTCACGGGACAGAGGGTATATCGATTCACCCCTCCACTTT
TRBD2 16 NA TRBJ2-3 TRBV27 CASRKLAGGVPDTQYF TGTGCCAGCAGGAAGCTAGCGGGGGGGGTCCCAGATACGCAGTATTTT
TRBD1 14 NA TRBJ2-3 TRBV2 CASRLGQGTDTQYF TGTGCCAGCAGATTGGGACAGGGCACAGATACGCAGTATTTT
TRBD2 16 NA TRBJ2-3 TRBV10-3 CAISEGLAGSTDTQYF TGTGCCATCAGTGAGGGACTAGCGGGGAGCACAGATACGCAGTATTTT
NA 14 NA TRBJ1-4 TRBV5-1 CASGLGGEDEKLFF TGCGCCAGCGGACTAGGGGGGGAAGATGAAAAACTGTTTTTT
NA 16 NA TRBJ1-2 TRBV3-1/TRBV3-2 CASSQDLETANYGYTF TGTGCCAGCAGCCAAGATCTTGAGACAGCTAACTATGGCTACACCTTC
NA 13 NA TRBJ1-1 TRBV5-1 CASSNRGNTEAFF TGCGCCAGCAGCAACCGAGGGAACACTGAAGCTTTCTTT
NA 11 NA TRBJ2-3 TRBV7-8 CASSPLGTQYF TGTGCCAGCAGCCCTCTCGGTACGCAGTATTTT
TRBD2 16 NA TRBJ2-1 TRBV29-1 CSAVRGDPWLNNEQFF TGCAGCGCCGTCCGGGGGGACCCCTGGCTGAACAATGAGCAGTTCTTC
NA 13 few TRBJ1-1 TRBV10-2 CASNINGNTEAFF TGCGCCAGCAATATAAACGGGAACACTGAAGCTTTCTTT
TRBD1 16 NA TRBJ1-2 TRBV6-1 CASSEIGTAINYGYTF TGTGCCAGCAGTGAAATCGGGACAGCTATAAACTATGGCTACACCTTC
NA 16 once TRBJ2-3 TRBV27 CASSLGLHFDTDTQYF TGTGCCAGCAGTTTAGGGCTTCACTTCGACACAGATACGCAGTATTTT
TRBD1 15 NA TRBJ1-1 TRBV2 CASSLEDRVATEAFF TGTGCCAGCAGTCTCGAGGACAGGGTGGCCACTGAAGCTTTCTTT
TRBD1 15 NA TRBJ1-2 TRBV4-2 CASSQRQGDDYGYTF TGTGCCAGCAGCCAAAGACAGGGTGATGACTATGGCTACACCTTC
TRBD1 16 NA TRBJ1-3 TRBV3-1/TRBV3-2 CASSQYRGRSGNTIYF TGTGCCAGCAGCCAGTACAGGGGACGGTCTGGAAACACCATATATTTT
TRBD1 18 NA TRBJ1-4 TRBV4-1 CASSQLGQGFGLNEKLFF TGCGCCAGCAGCCAACTGGGACAGGGGTTCGGACTTAATGAAAAACTGTTTTTT
NA 15 NA TRBJ2-5 TRBV28 CASSSGSTTQETQYF TGTGCCAGCAGTTCAGGATCGACTACCCAAGAGACCCAGTACTTC
TRBD1 15 few TRBJ1-6 TRBV11-2 CASSLVGQGNSPLHF TGTGCCAGCAGCTTAGTGGGACAGGGGAATTCACCCCTCCACTTT
NA 12 NA TRBJ1-2 TRBV7-2 CASSLDLYGYTF TGTGCCAGCAGCTTAGATCTCTATGGCTACACCTTC
NA 13 NA TRBJ2-2 TRBV11-2 CASSPRQAGELFF TGTGCCAGCAGCCCACGACAGGCCGGGGAGCTGTTTTTT
NA 15 once TRBJ1-5 TRBV28 CASSLVEGSYQPQHF TGTGCCAGCAGTCTTGTGGAGGGGTCCTATCAGCCCCAGCATTTT
TRBD1 15 NA TRBJ1-6 TRBV3-1/TRBV3-2 CASSDTGQGHSPLHF TGTGCCAGCAGCGACACTGGACAGGGCCATTCACCCCTCCACTTT
TRBD1 14 NA TRBJ1-5 TRBV6-5 CASSSGQGSQPQHF TGTGCCAGCAGTTCCGGACAGGGGAGTCAGCCCCAGCATTTT
TRBD1 14 NA TRBJ1-2 TRBV4-2 CASSQYTGGDGYTF TGTGCCAGCAGCCAATACACAGGGGGCGATGGCTACACCTTC
NA 18 few TRBJ1-5 TRBV19 CASRQGPAGARSNQPQHF TGTGCCAGTCGCCAAGGTCCGGCAGGGGCCCGTTCCAATCAGCCCCAGCATTTT
NA 15 few TRBJ1-1 TRBV6-1 CASSEEFPLNTEAFF TGTGCCAGCAGTGAGGAGTTCCCCCTGAACACTGAAGCTTTCTTT
NA 12 few TRBJ2-4 TRBV6-5 CASRTENDIQYF TGTGCCAGCAGAACAGAGAACGACATTCAGTACTTC
NA 15 NA TRBJ1-6 TRBV6-4 CASRRQASRDSPLHF TGTGCCAGCAGACGACAGGCGAGTAGGGATTCACCCCTCCACTTT
TRBD2 16 NA TRBJ2-3 TRBV10-1 CAPTRLAGGLTDTQYF TGCGCCCCCACTCGACTAGCGGGGGGGCTAACAGATACGCAGTATTTT
NA 17 NA TRBJ1-6 TRBV27 CASRPTVLSSYNSPLHF TGTGCCAGCAGGCCGACAGTCCTGAGCTCCTATAATTCACCCCTCCACTTT
NA 16 NA TRBJ1-2 TRBV9 CASSVGPRDLNYGYTF TGTGCCAGCAGCGTAGGCCCCCGAGATCTTAACTATGGCTACACCTTC
NA 15 NA TRBJ1-2 TRBV5-4 CASSFEFRGNYGYTF TGTGCCAGCAGCTTCGAGTTCAGGGGTAACTATGGCTACACCTTC
NA 16 NA TRBJ1-3 TRBV19 CASSFADNGNGNTIYF TGTGCCAGTAGTTTCGCCGACAACGGGAATGGAAACACCATATATTTT
NA 14 NA TRBJ1-4 TRBV18 CASSSTARNEKLFF TGTGCCAGCTCATCGACAGCAAGAAATGAAAAACTGTTTTTT
TRBD1 14 NA TRBJ2-7 TRBV13 CASSLDQGAREQYF TGTGCCAGCAGCTTAGACCAGGGGGCGAGGGAGCAGTACTTC
TRBD2 15 NA TRBJ2-3 TRBV19 CASSMRRGGTDTQYF TGTGCCAGTAGTATGCGGCGGGGGGGCACAGATACGCAGTATTTT
TRBD2 16 NA TRBJ2-3 TRBV5-1 CASSLGISGAEDTQYF TGCGCCAGCAGCTTGGGGATTAGCGGGGCGGAAGATACGCAGTATTTT